The next 27 T cell receptor beta chains were all read from a single sample in a study of blood T cells in healthy people across ages. Together with a sample-barcoded 5' primer, a J-beta primer mix was included in a second PCR lasting roughly 6 to 12 cycles. TCRdb re-analysed the 5' RACE reads in MiXCR, keeping a single row per CDR3 protein. There are over 600,000 distinct CDR3 sequences in the sample; just over 55% occur only once, and about 26% lies in the top ten. Sequenced input: blood. The receptors derive from a man aged 35 to 55 in good health.

This clonotype was found a few times. The chain couples TRBV7-2 to TRBJ2-7; 14 bases are shared with TRBD2. The V segment lost 2 bases and the J segment 0 bases; nucleotides outside the gene matches: 3. The CDR3 has 17 residues. Germline assignment: CDR1 SGHTA and CDR2 FQGNSA. The CDR3 sequence: CASSLRGTSGSSYEQYF. The CDR3 bases are TGTGCCAGCAGCTTAAGAGGGACTAGCGGGAGCTCCTACGAGCAGTACTTC.

The V and J genes are TRBV7-9 and TRBJ2-3, with 9 bases lining up with TRBD2. The CDR3 extends over 15 amino acids. CDR1 and CDR2 (germline): SEHNR, FQNEAQ (reference sequence). V was pared by 5 bases and J by 4 bases, with 7 bases of the junction left unmatched. The CDR3 DNA reads as TGTGCCAGCAGCGACTTAGCGGGAGTTGCAGATACGCAGTATTTT. Its translation is CASSDLAGVADTQYF.

This clonotype was seen a handful of times. This chain connects TRBV29-1 to TRBJ2-7; 7 bases are a match to TRBD1. The CDR3 runs 13 residues. Germline V gives CDR1 SQVTM, CDR2 ANQGSEA. The junction had 6 bases not matched to a gene; V was cut back by 5 bases and J by 2 bases. The CDR3, as DNA: TGCAGCGTTCAGCGCCAGGGGGCCTACGAGCAGTACTTC. Encoded protein: CSVQRQGAYEQYF.

This clonotype was seen only a few times. V usage is TRBV9 and J usage is TRBJ2-7, with D perhaps TRBD2 (6 bases). CDR3 size: 15 residues. V lost 4 bases and J 3 bases, leaving 17 bases between the germline ends. Germline V gives CDR1 SGDLS, CDR2 YYNGEE. CDR3 coding DNA: TGTGCCAGCAGCCCCACGGAGGGAGCTTTCTACGAGCAGTACTTC. Amino acid sequence: CASSPTEGAFYEQYF. The full variable domain, rest sourced from reference TRBV9 and TRBJ2-7, is DSGVTQTPKHLITATGQRVTLRCSPRSGDLSVYWYQQSLDQGLQFLIQYYNGEERAKGNILERFSAQQFPDLHSELNLSSLELGDSALYFCASSPTEGAFYEQYFGPGTRLTVT.

V usage is TRBV6-5 and J usage is TRBJ1-2; 8 nucleotides match TRBD1. CDR1 and CDR2 from the germline V gene are MNHEY and SVGAGI. This CDR3 contains 14 residues. Trimming removed 5 bases from V and 3 bases from J; junction bases left unmatched: 5. Written as DNA, the CDR3 is TGTGCCAGCAGTGTCCGACAGGGGTACTATGGCTACACCTTC. Amino acid sequence: CASSVRQGYYGYTF.

V gene TRBV7-3 combines with J gene TRBJ2-1; 11 bases align to TRBD2. Trimming removed 5 bases from V and 7 bases from J; junction bases left unmatched: 7. Germline loops: CDR1 SGHTA, CDR2 FQGTGA. This CDR3 spans 15 amino acids. The CDR3 region is CASSRRLAGMNEQFF. The CDR3, as DNA: TGTGCCAGCAGCCGAAGACTAGCGGGGATGAATGAGCAGTTCTTC.

J is TRBJ2-5 and V is TRBV12-3 or TRBV12-4; 8 bases are a match to TRBD2. V lost 2 bases and J lost 5; bases outside the gene matches: 7. The CDR3 length is 15 residues. CDR3 in DNA: TGTGCCAGCAGTTTAATGAGCGGGGGAAGTGAGACCCAGTACTTC. As protein: CASSLMSGGSETQYF.

This clonotype was seen a handful of times. V is TRBV3-1 and J is TRBJ2-5, with TRBD2 identical over 8 bases. Trimming took 4 bases from V and 4 from J; bases not matched to a gene: 5. CDR3 length: 14 amino acids. Germline CDR1 is LGHDT and CDR2 is YNNKEL (reference sequence). The CDR3 DNA reads TGTGCCAGCAGCCCGGGGGGGCCAATAGAGACCCAGTACTTC. Translation gives CASSPGGPIETQYF.

The V call is TRBV28, the J call TRBJ2-2; D remains ambiguous. V was clipped by 3 bases and J by 1 base, with 9 bases between them. CDR3 size: 15 residues. Germline lookup yields CDR1 MDHEN and CDR2 SYDVKM. DNA of the CDR3: TGTGCCAGCAGTTTCGACCTATTGAACACCGGGGAGCTGTTTTTT. It specifies CASSFDLLNTGELFF.

This clonotype was observed a few times. DNA of the CDR3: TGTGCCAGCAGTTTATCACCGGGACTAGCGGGGAAAACCAAAAACATTCAGTACTTC. Translating it yields CASSLSPGLAGKTKNIQYF. The rearrangement joins TRBV27 to TRBJ2-4, with 13 bases fitting TRBD2. Germline assignment: CDR1 MNHEY and CDR2 SMNVEV (reference sequence). CDR3 length: 19 residues. The V segment lost 0 bases and the J segment 2 bases; nucleotides outside the gene matches: 7.

This clonotype was counted between two and nine times. The CDR3 coding sequence is TGTGCCAGCAGCCAAGTACCGGAGACCCAGTACTTC. This translates into CASSQVPETQYF. J is TRBJ2-5 and V is TRBV14; D gene ambiguous. Trimming removed 1 base at V and 5 bases at J, with 5 bases between. CDR1 SGHDN and CDR2 FVKESK come from the germline V gene. The length of the CDR3 is 12 residues.

As DNA, the CDR3 is TGTGCCAGCAGTCCTTCCCGGGGGGGTAACTATGGCTACACCTTC. Protein sequence: CASSPSRGGNYGYTF. The chain recombines TRBV28 with TRBJ1-2; D might be TRBD1 (5 bases). The CDR3 spans 15 residues. V dropped 5 bases and J dropped 1 base, with 14 bases sitting between them. Germline lookup yields CDR1 MDHEN and CDR2 SYDVKM.

Concerning this clonotype itself: This clone may be a read error of a much larger clone one base away. This chain joins TRBV6-4 and TRBJ2-3; D remains ambiguous. The length of the CDR3 is 13 residues. Trimming removed 0 bases at V and 5 bases at J, with 6 bases between. From germline, CDR1 is MRHNA and CDR2 SNTAGT. CDR3 in DNA: TGTGCCAGCAGTGACTCGATGGAAGATACGCAGTATTTT. This codes for CASSDSMEDTQYF.

This chain links TRBV20-1 with TRBJ2-3; TRBD1 or TRBD2 may be the D gene (5 bases each). V lost 2 bases to trimming and J lost 6 bases, with 15 bases between them. The germline V gene encodes CDR1 DFQATT and CDR2 SNEGSKA (reference sequence). CDR3 length: 14 residues. DNA for the CDR3: TGCAGTGCTAGACCTGCCGGGGCCAGGGATACGCAGTATTTT. It is translated as CSARPAGARDTQYF.

The chain combines TRBV12-3 or TRBV12-4 with TRBJ2-3, with 11 bases fitting TRBD2. The CDR3 spans 19 residues. The V gene end was trimmed by 6 bases and the J gene end by 1 base; junction bases not matched to a gene: 15. CDR3 nucleotide sequence: TGTGCCAGCAGCCCAGTCTCCGGGACTAGCGGACTCCGCACAGATACGCAGTATTTT. This sequence encodes CASSPVSGTSGLRTDTQYF.

The chain couples TRBV20-1 to TRBJ2-4; 11 nucleotides match TRBD2. The J call is doubtful: the DNA matches TRBJ2-7 better. The germline V gene encodes CDR1 DFQATT and CDR2 SNEGSKA (reference sequence). CDR3 length equals 15 residues. The CDR3: CSARALAGGFYEQYF. In DNA form, the CDR3 reads TGCAGTGCTAGAGCCTTAGCGGGAGGGTTCTACGAGCAGTACTTC.

V gene TRBV6-2 or TRBV6-3 combines with J gene TRBJ2-6; D gene ambiguous. CDR3 length: 17 amino acids. Trimming cost V 6 bases and J 0 bases, with 15 bases left between them. Germline CDR1 and CDR2: MNHEY and SVGEGT. As DNA, the CDR3 is TGTGCCAGCAGGCCCTTGATTTTCGGCTCTGGGGCCAACGTCCTGACTTTC. Translated: CASRPLIFGSGANVLTF.

V and J are TRBV3-1 and TRBJ1-2, with 7 bases aligning to TRBD1. CDR3 length: 15 residues. J gave up 8 bases and V 1 base, and 10 bases lay outside the gene matches. Germline lookup yields CDR1 LGHDT and CDR2 YNNKEL (reference sequence). CDR3 amino acids: CASSQVGRDSRGYTF. The DNA of the CDR3 is TGTGCCAGCAGCCAAGTCGGCCGGGACAGTAGAGGCTACACCTTC. The whole variable domain, filled in from reference TRBV3-1 and TRBJ1-2, reads DTAVSQTPKYLVTQMGNDKSIKCEQNLGHDTMYWYKQDSKKFLKIMFSYNNKELIINETVPNRFSPKSPDKAHLNLHINSLELGDSAVYFCASSQVGRDSRGYTFGSGTRLTVV.

The chain employs TRBV12-3 or TRBV12-4 and TRBJ2-1; TRBD2 aligns across 15 bases. The CDR3 runs 14 residues. The V and J ends lost 6 bases and 9 bases, in that order; junction bases with no gene match: 3. CDR3 coding DNA: TGTGCCAGCAGCCGGGGACTAGCGGGAGGTGAGCAGTTCTTC. This encodes CASSRGLAGGEQFF.

V and J are TRBV7-2 and TRBJ2-5, with TRBD2 matching 11 bases. The V segment lost 6 bases and the J segment 4 bases; nucleotides outside the gene matches: 4. The CDR3 totals 14 residues. Germline assignment: CDR1 SGHTA and CDR2 FQGNSA. The CDR3 nucleotides are TGTGCCAGCAGTTCGGGACTAGCGGTAGAGACCCAGTACTTC. It specifies CASSSGLAVETQYF.

The chain has TRBV5-1 and TRBJ2-5; 11 bases map to TRBD2. The germline gives CDR1 SGHRS, CDR2 YFSETQ. This CDR3 is 16 amino acids long. V trimming: 1 base; J trimming: 2 bases; junction bases outside the gene matches: 4. The CDR3: CASSLYLAGGQETQYF. The CDR3 DNA reads TGCGCCAGCAGCTTGTATCTAGCGGGGGGACAAGAGACCCAGTACTTC.

The chain uses TRBV7-9 and TRBJ1-2; D is unclear. Germline values: CDR1 SEHNR, CDR2 FQNEAQ (reference sequence). This CDR3 is built from 14 residues. V was cut by 3 bases and J by 0 bases, with 8 bases left in between. The CDR3 here is CASSLVEANYGYTF. As DNA, the CDR3 is TGTGCCAGCAGCTTGGTAGAAGCTAACTATGGCTACACCTTC. Looking up the rest from reference TRBV7-9 and TRBJ1-2 gives the full variable domain: DTGVSQNPRHKITKRGQNVTFRCDPISEHNRLYWYRQTLGQGPEFLTYFQNEAQLEKSRLLSDRFSAERPKGSFSTLEIQRTEQGDSAMYLCASSLVEANYGYTFGSGTRLTVV.

The sample holds one count of this clonotype. This sequence joins TRBV29-1 and TRBJ2-7, with 12 bases that match TRBD2. Germline V CDR1 and CDR2: SQVTM, ANQGSEA. The CDR3 contains 14 residues. With 4 bases clipped from V and 2 bases from J, the junction kept 3 bases outside the gene matches. The CDR3 here is CSVAASGRAYEQYF. In DNA form, the CDR3 reads TGCAGCGTTGCGGCTAGCGGGAGGGCCTACGAGCAGTACTTC.

V gene TRBV20-1 combines with J gene TRBJ2-3, with 8 bases identical to TRBD2. The length of the CDR3 is 18 residues. Germline V CDR1 and CDR2: DFQATT, SNEGSKA (reference sequence). Trimming cost V 2 bases and J 5 bases; bases outside gene matches: 18. The CDR3 DNA sequence: TGCAGTGCTAGACCAATCCGTCCGGGGGGGCGTTTTGGAGATACGCAGTATTTT. This encodes CSARPIRPGGRFGDTQYF.

The chain employs TRBV11-2 and TRBJ2-1, with 8 bases identical to TRBD1. The CDR3 contains 15 residues. Germline loops: CDR1 SGHAT, CDR2 FQNNGV. V lost 1 base to trimming and J lost 8 bases; unmatched junction nucleotides: 7. This CDR3 is CASSLVRGQGHEQFF. The CDR3, as DNA: TGTGCCAGCAGCTTAGTGAGAGGACAGGGCCATGAGCAGTTCTTC.

This clonotype has only one observation. This chain joins TRBV6-2 or TRBV6-3 and TRBJ2-7; 7 positions match TRBD2. Germline CDR1 and CDR2: MNHEY and SVGEGT. V shed 8 bases, J shed 2 bases, and the junction held 12 bases outside the gene matches. The CDR3 consists of 15 residues. CDR3 DNA sequence: TGTGCCAGCGACTGGGGGGGGACCCCTACCTACGAGCAGTACTTC. Translated, it gives CASDWGGTPTYEQYF.

This sequence joins TRBV24-1 and TRBJ2-4, with no clear D. The V gene lost 4 bases and the J gene lost 0 bases, with 6 bases spanning the gap. This CDR3 has 14 amino acids. Germline values: CDR1 KGHDR, CDR2 SFDVKD. The CDR3 region is CATSDTLAKNIQYF. Here the CDR3 DNA reads TGTGCCACCAGTGACACCCTAGCCAAAAACATTCAGTACTTC.